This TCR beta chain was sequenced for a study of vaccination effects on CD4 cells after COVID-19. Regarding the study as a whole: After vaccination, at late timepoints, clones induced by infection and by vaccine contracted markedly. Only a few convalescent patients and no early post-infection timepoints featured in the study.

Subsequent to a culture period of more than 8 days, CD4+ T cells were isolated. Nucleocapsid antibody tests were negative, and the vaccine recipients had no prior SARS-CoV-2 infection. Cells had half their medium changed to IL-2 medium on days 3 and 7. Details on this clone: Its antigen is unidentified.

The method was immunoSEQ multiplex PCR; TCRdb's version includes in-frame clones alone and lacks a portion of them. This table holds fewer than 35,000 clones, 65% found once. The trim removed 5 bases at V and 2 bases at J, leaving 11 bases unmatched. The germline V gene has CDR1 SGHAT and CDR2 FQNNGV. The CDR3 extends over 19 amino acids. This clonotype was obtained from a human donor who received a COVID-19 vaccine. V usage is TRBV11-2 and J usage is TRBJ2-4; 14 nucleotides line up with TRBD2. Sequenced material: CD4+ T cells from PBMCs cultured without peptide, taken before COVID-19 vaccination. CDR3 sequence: CASSRVTGTSGGPKNIQYF. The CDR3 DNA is TGTGCCAGCAGCCGTGTGACCGGGACTAGCGGGGGTCCCAAAAACATTCAGTACTTC.